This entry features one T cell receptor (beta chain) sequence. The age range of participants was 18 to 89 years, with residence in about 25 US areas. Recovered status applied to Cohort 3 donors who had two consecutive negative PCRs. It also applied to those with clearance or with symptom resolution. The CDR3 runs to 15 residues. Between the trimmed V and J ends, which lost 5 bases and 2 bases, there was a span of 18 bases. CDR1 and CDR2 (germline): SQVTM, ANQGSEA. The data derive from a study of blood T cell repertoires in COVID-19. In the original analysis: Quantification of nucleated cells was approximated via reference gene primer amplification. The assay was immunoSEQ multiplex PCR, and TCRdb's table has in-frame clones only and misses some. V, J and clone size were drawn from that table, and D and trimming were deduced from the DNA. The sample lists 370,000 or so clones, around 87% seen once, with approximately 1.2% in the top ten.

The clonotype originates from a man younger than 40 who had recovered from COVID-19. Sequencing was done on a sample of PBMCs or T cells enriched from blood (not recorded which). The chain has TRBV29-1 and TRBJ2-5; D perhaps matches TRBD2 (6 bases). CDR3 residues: CSVPGTEIRQETQYF. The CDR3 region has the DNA TGCAGCGTTCCCGGGACTGAAATACGGCAAGAGACCCAGTACTTC.